These 9 T cell receptor beta chains share one sample of origin, sequenced in a study of cytomegalovirus exposure and HLA in healthy donors. Both 60 Vbeta primers and 13 Jbeta primers went into the PCR. Here immunoSEQ multiplex PCR was the method, and the copy in TCRdb shows in-frame clones only, minus some. The sample yields around 140,000 clones, 70% to 85% seen once. Material for sequencing was PBMCs. These receptors were obtained from a female donor in good health and CMV-seronegative.

V is TRBV11-2 and J is TRBJ1-2; 9 bases match TRBD1. Germline CDR1 is SGHAT and CDR2 is FQNNGV. This CDR3 is built from 15 residues. The ends lost 5 bases at V and 8 bases at J; junction bases unmatched: 12. The CDR3 sequence is CASSASGTGWDGYTF. CDR3 nucleotides: TGTGCCAGCAGCGCCTCCGGGACAGGGTGGGACGGCTACACCTTC.

The J gene is TRBJ2-5, the V gene TRBV7-9; TRBD2 is a possible D gene (7 bases). CDR1 and CDR2 (germline): SEHNR, FQNEAQ (reference sequence). The CDR3 runs to 18 residues. V shed 1 base and J shed 2 bases, with 20 bases lying between them. CDR3 loop: CASSLGLTGGGGQETQYF. The CDR3, as DNA: TGTGCCAGCAGCTTAGGGCTTACTGGGGGCGGGGGACAAGAGACCCAGTACTTC.

The V gene is TRBV10-3, the J gene TRBJ2-1, with 11 bases that match TRBD2. CDR1 and CDR2 (germline): ENHRY, SYGVKD. The V and J ends lost 0 bases and 10 bases, in that order; junction bases with no gene match: 5. The CDR3 sequence is 15 residues long. CDR3 in amino acids: CAISESTSGGFEQFF. For the CDR3, the DNA is TGTGCCATCAGTGAGTCCACTAGCGGGGGCTTCGAGCAGTTCTTC.

V and J are TRBV4-3 and TRBJ2-7; 10 nucleotides match TRBD2. The CDR3 has 16 residues. V trimming: 0 bases; J trimming: 2 bases; junction bases outside the gene matches: 4. Germline values: CDR1 LGHNA, CDR2 YSLEER. The chain's CDR3 is CASSQDRTSGTYEQYF. The CDR3 nucleotides are TGCGCCAGCAGCCAAGATCGCACTAGCGGGACCTACGAGCAGTACTTC.

V gene TRBV28 combines with J gene TRBJ1-5, with 7 bases lining up with TRBD1. After removal of 4 bases from V and 5 bases from J, the junction contained 5 bases not matched to a gene. The CDR3 sequence is 14 residues long. Germline V gives CDR1 MDHEN, CDR2 SYDVKM. CDR3 DNA sequence: TGTGCCAGCAGTTATTCCGGGACAGATCAGCCCCAGCATTTT. It is translated as CASSYSGTDQPQHF.

The genes are TRBV30 and TRBJ2-3; 7 bases are a match to TRBD2. CDR1 and CDR2 (germline): GTSNPN, SVGIG (reference sequence). After removal of 7 bases from V and 2 bases from J, the junction contained 12 bases not matched to a gene. The CDR3 has 15 amino acids. CDR3 sequence reads: CASGWLAEYTDTQYF. The CDR3 DNA reads TGTGCCTCCGGCTGGCTAGCGGAATACACAGATACGCAGTATTTT. Complete variable domain (other parts from reference TRBV30 and TRBJ2-3): SQTIHQWPATLVQPVGSPLSLECTVEGTSNPNLYWYRQAAGRGLQLLFYSVGIGQISSEVPQNLSASRPQDRQFILSSKKLLLSDSGFYLCASGWLAEYTDTQYFGPGTRLTVL.

In DNA form, the CDR3 reads TGTGCCAGCAGTGAAGGTCTAGCGGGAGGAGGCAATGAGCAGTTCTTC. It is translated as CASSEGLAGGGNEQFF. This chain links TRBV6-1 with TRBJ2-1, with 11 bases lining up with TRBD2. This CDR3 has 16 residues. With V trimmed by 1 base and J by 6 bases, 5 bases remained unmatched. The germline gives CDR1 MNHNS, CDR2 SASEGT.

On this clone: The same CDR3 arises from other DNA sequences in this sample as well. The chain couples TRBV2 to TRBJ1-5; 7 bases fit TRBD1. V was clipped by 6 bases and J by 3 bases; unmatched bases: 2. The germline CDR1 and CDR2 sequences are SNHLY and FYNNEI. This CDR3 region has 13 residues. This CDR3 is CASRGQSNQPQHF. The DNA of the CDR3 is TGTGCCAGCAGGGGACAGTCCAATCAGCCCCAGCATTTT.

The J gene is TRBJ1-2, the V gene TRBV7-2; 7 bases map to TRBD1. The ends lost 0 bases at V and 0 bases at J; junction bases unmatched: 7. Germline V gives CDR1 SGHTA, CDR2 FQGNSA. This CDR3 comprises 17 residues. CDR3 DNA sequence: TGTGCCAGCAGCTTAGCAGGGGGCGCGGGTGCTAACTATGGCTACACCTTC. The encoded protein is CASSLAGGAGANYGYTF.